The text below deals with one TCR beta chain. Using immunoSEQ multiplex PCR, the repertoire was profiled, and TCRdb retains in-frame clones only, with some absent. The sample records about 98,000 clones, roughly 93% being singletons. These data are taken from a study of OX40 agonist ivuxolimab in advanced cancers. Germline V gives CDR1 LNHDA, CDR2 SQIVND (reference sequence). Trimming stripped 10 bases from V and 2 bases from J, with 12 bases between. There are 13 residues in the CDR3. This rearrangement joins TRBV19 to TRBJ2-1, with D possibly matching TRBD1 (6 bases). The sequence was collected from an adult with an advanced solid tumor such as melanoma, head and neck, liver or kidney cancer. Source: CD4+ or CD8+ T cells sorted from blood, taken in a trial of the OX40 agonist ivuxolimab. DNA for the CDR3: TGTGCCACACTCAGGGGCCCCTACAATGAGCAGTTCTTC. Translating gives CATLRGPYNEQFF.